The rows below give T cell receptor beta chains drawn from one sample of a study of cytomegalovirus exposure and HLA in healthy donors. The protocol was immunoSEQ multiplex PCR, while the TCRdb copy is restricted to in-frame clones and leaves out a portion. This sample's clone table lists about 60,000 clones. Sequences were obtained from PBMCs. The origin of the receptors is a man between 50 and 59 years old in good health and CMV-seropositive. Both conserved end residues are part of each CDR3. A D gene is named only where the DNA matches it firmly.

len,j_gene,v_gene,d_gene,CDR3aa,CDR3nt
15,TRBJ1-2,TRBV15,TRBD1,CATSRDRGQSYGYTF,TGTGCCACCAGCCGCGACAGGGGGCAATCCTATGGCTACACCTTC
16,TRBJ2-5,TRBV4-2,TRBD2,CASSQGTLAGSETQYF,TGTGCCAGCAGCCAAGGCACACTAGCGGGCTCAGAGACCCAGTACTTC
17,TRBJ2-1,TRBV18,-,CASSPPKNSFQDNEQFF,TGTGCCAGCTCACCACCCAAGAACAGCTTCCAAGACAATGAGCAGTTCTTC
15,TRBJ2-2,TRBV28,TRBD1,CASSLGDRTTGELFF,TGTGCCAGCAGTTTAGGGGACAGAACAACCGGGGAGCTGTTTTTT
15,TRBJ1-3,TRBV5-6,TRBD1,CASSPPGGTGNTIYF,TGTGCCAGCAGCCCCCCAGGGGGCACTGGAAACACCATATATTTT
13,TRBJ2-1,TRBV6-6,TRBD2,CAGRASGEDEQFF,TGTGCCGGGCGGGCTAGCGGGGAAGATGAGCAGTTCTTC
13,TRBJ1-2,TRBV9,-,CASGNRVNYGYTF,TGTGCCAGCGGGAACAGGGTCAACTATGGCTACACCTTC
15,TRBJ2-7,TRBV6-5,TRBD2,CASSYLASGSYEQYF,TGTGCCAGCAGTTACTTGGCTAGCGGGAGTTACGAGCAGTACTTC
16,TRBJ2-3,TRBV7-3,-,CASSLGQGRSTDTQYF,TGTGCCAGCAGCTTAGGGCAGGGAAGAAGCACAGATACGCAGTATTTT
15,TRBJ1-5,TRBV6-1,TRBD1,CASSELGQGGQPQHF,TGTGCCAGCAGTGAACTAGGACAGGGTGGGCAGCCCCAGCATTTT
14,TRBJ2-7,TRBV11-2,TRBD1,CASSLLQGGHEQYF,TGTGCCAGCAGCTTATTACAGGGGGGCCACGAGCAGTACTTC
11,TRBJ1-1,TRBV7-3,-,CASHTQGKAFF,TGTGCCAGCCATACCCAGGGTAAAGCTTTCTTT
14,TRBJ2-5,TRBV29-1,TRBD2,CSVPQIAGQETQYF,TGCAGCGTCCCCCAGATAGCGGGACAAGAGACCCAGTACTTC
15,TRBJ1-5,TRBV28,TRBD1,CASRTPQGSNQPQHF,TGTGCCAGCAGGACCCCACAGGGGAGCAATCAGCCCCAGCATTTT
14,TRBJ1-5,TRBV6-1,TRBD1,CASSETGGGQHQHF,TGTGCCAGCAGTGAGACAGGGGGAGGGCAGCACCAGCATTTT
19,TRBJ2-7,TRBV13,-,CASSTPWRANRGMSYEQYF,TGTGCCAGCAGCACCCCCTGGAGGGCTAATAGAGGGATGTCCTACGAGCAGTACTTC
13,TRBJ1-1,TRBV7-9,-,CASSSTEVESAFF,TGTGCCAGCAGCTCGACGGAGGTGGAGAGTGCTTTCTTT